What follows are 7 T cell receptor beta chains derived from one specimen sequenced in a study of cytomegalovirus exposure and HLA in healthy donors. PCR primers comprised 60 Vbeta and 13 Jbeta primers. Generated by immunoSEQ multiplex PCR, the TCRdb table keeps only in-frame clones and is missing some. The sample includes approximately 120,000 clones, roughly 80% seen only once; the top ten take roughly 8%. The specimen was PBMCs. These receptor sequences come from a woman aged 45-65 years in good health and CMV-seropositive.

The V gene is TRBV18, the J gene TRBJ1-3; D ambiguous. Trimming took off 7 bases at V and 4 bases at J, with 8 bases between the two ends. The CDR3 consists of 12 residues. Germline CDR1 reads KGHSH; CDR2 reads LQKENI. The CDR3 nucleotides are TGTGCCAGCTTGGAGGTCGGAAACACCATATATTTT. This sequence encodes CASLEVGNTIYF.

In its sample, this clone was seen a few times. The chain uses TRBV5-5 and TRBJ1-4; a weak D match, TRBD1 (5 bases). This CDR3 has 16 amino acids. Germline V CDR1 and CDR2: SGHKS, YYEKEE (reference sequence). Trimming cost V 4 bases and J 5 bases, with 18 bases left between them. The CDR3 here is CASSRPDRTRNEKLFF. DNA of the CDR3: TGTGCCAGCAGCCGCCCCGACAGAACCCGAAATGAAAAACTGTTTTTT.

The rearrangement joins TRBV13 to TRBJ2-3, with TRBD1 identical over 10 bases. Unmatched junction bases numbered 6, after V lost 4 bases and J lost 2 bases. The CDR3 length is 16 residues. CDR1 is PRHDT and CDR2 is FYEKMQ in the germline V gene (reference sequence). The chain's CDR3 is CASSSSGTGATDTQYF. CDR3 nucleotides: TGTGCCAGCAGCTCCTCCGGGACAGGGGCCACAGATACGCAGTATTTT.

The J gene is TRBJ1-2, the V gene TRBV9, with D possibly being TRBD1 (6 bases). The CDR3 consists of 13 residues. The V end was cut by 0 bases, the J end by 11 bases, with 14 bases between. Germline V gene sequence: CDR1 SGDLS, CDR2 YYNGEE. The CDR3 sequence is CASSVGQLGAYTF. CDR3 nucleotides: TGTGCCAGCAGCGTAGGTCAATTGGGGGCTTACACCTTC.

The rearrangement links TRBV4-1 to TRBJ2-1; possible D gene TRBD2, 5 bases. V was shortened by 0 bases and J by 6 bases, with 18 bases between the two germline ends. The CDR3 has 17 residues. CDR1 is MGHRA, CDR2 YSYEKL, per germline. The CDR3 coding sequence is TGCGCCAGCAGCCAAGAAAGGCAAGCGGAACCCGGCAATGAGCAGTTCTTC. Translation gives CASSQERQAEPGNEQFF.

The chain joins TRBV27 to TRBJ1-1; 8 nucleotides match TRBD1. Germline CDR1 reads MNHEY; CDR2 reads SMNVEV (reference sequence). Germline trimming cut 3 bases from V and 7 bases from J; bases unmatched to any gene: 7. There are 14 residues in the CDR3. CDR3 amino acids: CASSFLDRVGEAFF. DNA of the CDR3: TGTGCCAGCAGTTTTCTGGACAGGGTGGGTGAAGCTTTCTTT.

V usage is TRBV15 and J usage is TRBJ2-1; 11 positions match TRBD2. Trimming cost V 1 base and J 6 bases; bases outside gene matches: 8. Germline CDR1 and CDR2: LNHNV and YYDKDF (reference sequence). The CDR3 extends over 17 amino acids. The CDR3 nucleotides read TGTGCCACCAGCAGAGCAACCGGGACTAGCGGCTCCAATGAGCAGTTCTTC. Its protein product is CATSRATGTSGSNEQFF.